This passage covers 12 T cell receptor beta chains from one sample sequenced in a study of T cell responses to AZD1222 COVID-19 vaccine. Clones were sequenced by immunoSEQ multiplex PCR, and TCRdb holds only the in-frame ones, with some missing. The table shows approximately 150,000 clones, with 87% occurring only once. The material was peripheral blood, obtained 28 days after the second AZD1222 dose. The origin of the receptors is an adult who received the AZD1222 COVID-19 vaccine.

The chain combines TRBV6-5 with TRBJ1-2, with D unresolved. The length of the CDR3 is 15 residues. Between the trimmed V and J ends, which lost 8 bases and 3 bases, there was a span of 19 bases. Germline assignment: CDR1 MNHEY and CDR2 SVGAGI. The CDR3 DNA follows: TGTGCCAGCTTCGGATGGGTCCCACGGGACTATGGCTACACCTTC. Its protein is CASFGWVPRDYGYTF.

This chain uses TRBV24-1 with TRBJ2-5; the D call may be TRBD1 or TRBD2 (5 bases each). Germline V gene lookup returns CDR1 KGHDR and CDR2 SFDVKD. Trimming took off 5 bases at V and 5 bases at J, with 11 bases between the two ends. CDR3 length: 13 amino acids. The CDR3 DNA sequence: TGTGCCACCAGTGGAGGGGACCGGGAGACCCAGTACTTC. This encodes CATSGGDRETQYF.

The chain has TRBV5-1 and TRBJ2-3, with D possibly being TRBD1 (5 bases). The CDR3 is made up of 16 amino acids. CDR1 SGHRS and CDR2 YFSETQ come from the germline V gene. V was trimmed by 4 bases and J by 2 bases, leaving 17 bases between them. The CDR3 coding sequence is TGCGCCAGCAGCGGGGCTTGGAATTCCAACACAGATACGCAGTATTTT. This translates into CASSGAWNSNTDTQYF.

This clone was detected once. This chain uses TRBV2 with TRBJ2-1; no firm D call. From germline, CDR1 is SNHLY and CDR2 FYNNEI. The CDR3 contains 11 residues. V shed 3 bases and J shed 10 bases, with 7 bases lying between them. The CDR3 reads CASSEFVEQFF. The CDR3 nucleotides are TGTGCCAGCAGTGAGTTTGTGGAGCAGTTCTTC.

The V call is TRBV7-2, the J call TRBJ1-2, with D tentatively TRBD1 (5 bases). Trimming removed 1 base at V and 6 bases at J, with 21 bases between. CDR1 and CDR2 (germline): SGHTA, FQGNSA. The CDR3 totals 17 residues. CDR3 sequence: CASSLDGLGRGDDGYTF. In nucleotides, the CDR3 is TGTGCCAGCAGCTTAGATGGATTGGGTCGGGGGGATGATGGCTACACCTTC.

The rearrangement uses TRBV19 and TRBJ1-4, with D unresolved. This CDR3 is 14 amino acids long. The germline V gene encodes CDR1 LNHDA and CDR2 SQIVND (reference sequence). Trimming cost V 7 bases and J 8 bases, with 17 bases left between them. The CDR3 bases are TGTGCCAGTAAGCGTGAGGGTCTAGGCGAAAAACTGTTTTTT. Protein: CASKREGLGEKLFF.

J is TRBJ2-1 and V is TRBV7-2; 7 nucleotides agree with TRBD1. Germline CDR1 and CDR2: SGHTA and FQGNSA. V dropped 5 bases and J dropped 7; count of bases not matched to a gene: 5. The length of the CDR3 is 13 residues. The CDR3 spells CASSPRDRNEQFF. The CDR3 nucleotides are TGTGCCAGCAGCCCCCGGGACAGAAATGAGCAGTTCTTC.

The chain combines TRBV6-2 or TRBV6-3 with TRBJ2-5; 8 nucleotides align to TRBD1. The germline V gene encodes CDR1 MNHEY and CDR2 SVGEGT. The ends lost 2 bases at V and 2 bases at J; junction bases unmatched: 4. The CDR3 is 15 amino acids. The CDR3 protein is CASSYRDRLQETQYF. The DNA for the CDR3 is TGTGCCAGCAGTTACCGGGACAGGTTGCAAGAGACCCAGTACTTC.

This clone has only one observation. CDR3 protein: CASSVIGNQPQHF. In DNA, the CDR3 is TGTGCCAGCAGTGTAATAGGCAATCAGCCCCAGCATTTT. The chain links TRBV2 to TRBJ1-5; D remains ambiguous. The V end lost 4 bases, the J end lost 2 bases, and 6 bases lay between the germline ends. From germline, CDR1 is SNHLY and CDR2 FYNNEI. The CDR3 has 13 amino acids.

This clone was detected a few times. The chain carries TRBV7-9 and TRBJ1-1; 7 bases are a match to TRBD1. The germline V gene has CDR1 SEHNR and CDR2 FQNEAQ (reference sequence). With V trimmed by 3 bases and J by 8 bases, 9 bases remained unmatched. This CDR3 is built from 14 residues. CDR3: CASSLAQGPPEAFF. The CDR3 region has the DNA TGTGCCAGCAGCTTGGCACAGGGGCCTCCAGAAGCTTTCTTT.

Here the CDR3 DNA reads TGTGCCAGCAGGGTCGAGGGCAATCAGCCCCAGCATTTT. This codes for CASRVEGNQPQHF. The chain couples TRBV2 to TRBJ1-5; no clear D gene. This CDR3 has 13 amino acids. Trimming left V 6 bases short and J 2 bases short, with 8 bases between. Germline CDR1 is SNHLY and CDR2 is FYNNEI.

The V and J genes are TRBV5-1 and TRBJ2-3; D possibly corresponds to TRBD1 (6 bases). The CDR3 runs to 16 residues. V was shortened by 4 bases and J by 2 bases, with 17 bases between the two germline ends. The germline gives CDR1 SGHRS, CDR2 YFSETQ. The CDR3: CASSPSPGHHTDTQYF. The DNA for the CDR3 is TGCGCCAGCAGCCCGTCCCCGGGACACCACACAGATACGCAGTATTTT.